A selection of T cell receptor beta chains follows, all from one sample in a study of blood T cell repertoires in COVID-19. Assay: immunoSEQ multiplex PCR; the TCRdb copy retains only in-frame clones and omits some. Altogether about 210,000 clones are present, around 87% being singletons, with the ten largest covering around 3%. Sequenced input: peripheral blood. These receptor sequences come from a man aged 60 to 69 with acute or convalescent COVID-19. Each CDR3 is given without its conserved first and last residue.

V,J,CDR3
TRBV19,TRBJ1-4,ASRTTGPEKLF
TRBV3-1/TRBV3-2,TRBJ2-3,ASSQDLPDLISRGDTDTQY
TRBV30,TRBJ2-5,AWKVPQRGTERETQY
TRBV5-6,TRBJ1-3,ASSRRVGNTIY
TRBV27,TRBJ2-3,ASSFSTGQAYTDTQY
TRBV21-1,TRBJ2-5,ASSIPFLAQETQY
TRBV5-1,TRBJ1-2,ASSLEGAGGYT
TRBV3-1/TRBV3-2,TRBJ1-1,ASSQSSGDLSAF
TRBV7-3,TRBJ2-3,ASSSSGSTDTQY
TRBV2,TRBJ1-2,ASTFLPGGGYGYT
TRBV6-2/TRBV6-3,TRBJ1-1,ASSSKLGRRDTEAF
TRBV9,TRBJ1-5,ASSVGQSNQPQH
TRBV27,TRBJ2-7,ASRAHGGYEQY
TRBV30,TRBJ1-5,AWDVGGGGNQPQH
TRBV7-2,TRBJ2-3,ASSPRGIAGFTDTQY
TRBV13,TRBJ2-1,ASSPPRRGGYNEQF
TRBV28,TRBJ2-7,ASSGRDRTPYEQY